The 3 T cell receptor beta chains given below trace back to one sample, sequenced in a study of cytomegalovirus exposure and HLA in healthy donors. PCR primers comprised 60 Vbeta and 13 Jbeta primers. The repertoire was sequenced with immunoSEQ multiplex PCR; TCRdb's copy has only in-frame clones and lacks some. This repertoire shows around 140,000 clones, around 74% found once; its top ten account for around 7.2%. The sequenced material came from PBMCs. The receptor set was obtained from a male donor in good health and CMV-seronegative.

With regard to this clone: The junction departs from the called germline gene at one end, perhaps through a read error. The gene calls are TRBV5-1 and TRBJ2-5; D perhaps matches TRBD2 (6 bases). This CDR3 comprises 16 residues. CDR1 is SGHRS and CDR2 is YFSETQ in the germline V gene. The CDR3 region is CASSLGLLDSREAQYF. Here the CDR3 DNA reads TGCGCCAGCAGCCTAGGACTACTGGATTCAAGAGAGGCCCAGTACTTC.

The rearrangement uses TRBV18 and TRBJ2-7; 7 bases line up with TRBD1. This CDR3 spans 13 amino acids. The germline V gene encodes CDR1 KGHSH and CDR2 LQKENI. V was clipped by 4 bases and J by 1 base; unmatched bases: 1. The CDR3 DNA sequence: TGTGCCAGCTCACAGGGGGCTTCCTACGAGCAGTACTTC. Its protein is CASSQGASYEQYF.

V and J are TRBV5-5 and TRBJ1-5; TRBD1 might be the D (5 bases). The V gene's germline CDR1 is SGHKS and CDR2 YYEKEE (reference sequence). The CDR3 is 15 residues long. The V gene lost 1 base and the J gene lost 9 bases, with 17 bases spanning the gap. The CDR3 sequence: CASSLYGGDRGPQHF. The CDR3 nucleotides read TGTGCCAGCAGCTTGTATGGAGGGGACCGGGGGCCCCAGCATTTT. Based on the CDR3 plus reference TRBV5-5 and TRBJ1-5, the full variable domain is DAGVTQSPTHLIKTRGQQVTLRCSPISGHKSVSWYQQVLGQGPQFIFQYYEKEERGRGNFPDRFSARQFPNYSSELNVNALLLGDSALYLCASSLYGGDRGPQHFGDGTRLSIL.